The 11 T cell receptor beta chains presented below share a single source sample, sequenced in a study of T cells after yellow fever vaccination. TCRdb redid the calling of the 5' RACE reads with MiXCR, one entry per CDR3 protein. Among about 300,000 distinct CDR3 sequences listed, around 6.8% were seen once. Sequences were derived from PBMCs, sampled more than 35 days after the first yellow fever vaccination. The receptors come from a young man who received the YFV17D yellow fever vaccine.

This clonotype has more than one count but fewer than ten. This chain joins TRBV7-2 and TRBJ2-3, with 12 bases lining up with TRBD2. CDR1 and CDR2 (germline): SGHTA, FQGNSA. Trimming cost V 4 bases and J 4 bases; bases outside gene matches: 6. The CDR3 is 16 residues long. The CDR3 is CASSSSGGAPPDTQYF. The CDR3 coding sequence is TGTGCCAGCAGCTCTAGCGGGGGGGCCCCCCCAGATACGCAGTATTTT.

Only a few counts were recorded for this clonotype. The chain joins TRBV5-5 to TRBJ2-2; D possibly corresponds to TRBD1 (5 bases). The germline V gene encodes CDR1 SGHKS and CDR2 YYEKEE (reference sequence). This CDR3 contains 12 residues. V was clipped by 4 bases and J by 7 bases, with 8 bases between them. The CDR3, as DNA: TGTGCCAGCAGCCTAGACAGCGGGGAGCTGTTTTTT. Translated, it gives CASSLDSGELFF.

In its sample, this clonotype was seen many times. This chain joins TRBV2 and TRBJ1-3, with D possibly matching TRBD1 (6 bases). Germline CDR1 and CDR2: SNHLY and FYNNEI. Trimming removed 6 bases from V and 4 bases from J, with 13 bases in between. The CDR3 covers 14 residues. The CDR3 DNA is TGTGCCAGCAGCCCAGGGGCGTACGGAAACACCATATATTTT. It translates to CASSPGAYGNTIYF.

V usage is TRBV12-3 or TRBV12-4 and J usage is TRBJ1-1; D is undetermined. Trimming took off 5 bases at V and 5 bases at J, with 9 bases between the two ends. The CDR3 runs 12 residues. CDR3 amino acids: CASSPDRTEAFF. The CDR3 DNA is TGTGCCAGCAGTCCGGATCGGACTGAAGCTTTCTTT.

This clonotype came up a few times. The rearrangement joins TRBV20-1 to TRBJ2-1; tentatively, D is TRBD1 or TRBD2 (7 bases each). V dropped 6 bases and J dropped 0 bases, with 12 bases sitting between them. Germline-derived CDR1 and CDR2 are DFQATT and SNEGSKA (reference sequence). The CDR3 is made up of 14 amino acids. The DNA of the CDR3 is TGCAGTGCCAGGGGGGGGGGCTCCTACAATGAGCAGTTCTTC. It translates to CSARGGGSYNEQFF.

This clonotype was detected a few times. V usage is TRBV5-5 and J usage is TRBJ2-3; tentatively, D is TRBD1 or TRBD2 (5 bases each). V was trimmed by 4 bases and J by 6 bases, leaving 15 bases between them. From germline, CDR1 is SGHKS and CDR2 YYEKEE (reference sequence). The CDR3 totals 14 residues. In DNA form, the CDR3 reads TGTGCCAGCAGCGACGGGACGGAAGCTGATACGCAGTATTTT. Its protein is CASSDGTEADTQYF.

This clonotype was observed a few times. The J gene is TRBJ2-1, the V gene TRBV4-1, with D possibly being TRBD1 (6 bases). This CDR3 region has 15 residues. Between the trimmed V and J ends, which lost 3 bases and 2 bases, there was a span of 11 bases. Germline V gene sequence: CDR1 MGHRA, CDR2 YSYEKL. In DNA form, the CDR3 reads TGCGCCAGCAGCCAGGACAGTTTACCCTACAATGAGCAGTTCTTC. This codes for CASSQDSLPYNEQFF.

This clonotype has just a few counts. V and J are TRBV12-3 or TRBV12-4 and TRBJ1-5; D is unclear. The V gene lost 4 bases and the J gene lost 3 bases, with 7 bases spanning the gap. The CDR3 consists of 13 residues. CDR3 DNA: TGTGCCAGCAGTTGGATGGTCAATCAGCCCCAGCATTTT. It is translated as CASSWMVNQPQHF.

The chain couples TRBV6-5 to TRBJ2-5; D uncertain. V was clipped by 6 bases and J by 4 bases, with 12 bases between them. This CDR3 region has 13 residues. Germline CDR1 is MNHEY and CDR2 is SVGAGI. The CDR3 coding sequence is TGTGCCAGCAGGGCTTTAGTTGTAGAGACCCAGTACTTC. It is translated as CASRALVVETQYF.

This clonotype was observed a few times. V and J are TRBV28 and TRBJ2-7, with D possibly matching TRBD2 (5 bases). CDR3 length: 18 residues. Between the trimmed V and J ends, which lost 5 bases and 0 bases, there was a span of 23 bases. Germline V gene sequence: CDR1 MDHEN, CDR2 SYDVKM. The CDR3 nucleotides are TGTGCCAGCAGTCCCCGAAGTGGATGGCTAGAGGGCTCCTACGAGCAGTACGTC. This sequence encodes CASSPRSGWLEGSYEQYV.

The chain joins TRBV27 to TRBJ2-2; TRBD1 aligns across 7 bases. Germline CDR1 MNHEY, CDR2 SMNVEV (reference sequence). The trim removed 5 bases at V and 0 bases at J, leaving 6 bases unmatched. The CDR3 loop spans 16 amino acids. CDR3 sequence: CASSPGQGANTGELFF. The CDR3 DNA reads TGTGCCAGCAGTCCCGGCCAGGGGGCGAACACCGGGGAGCTGTTTTTT.